The clone carrying this TCR beta chain was seen ten or more times. The target antigen is unknown. These data are taken from a study of blood T cells in healthy people across ages. V lost 5 bases to trimming and J lost 1 base; unmatched junction nucleotides: 9. The CDR3 length is 16 residues. The V gene's germline CDR1 is MGHRA and CDR2 YSYEKL. Primers used in a second PCR of roughly 7 to 11 cycles were a sample-barcoded 5' primer and a J-beta primer mix. TCRdb reprocessed the 5' RACE reads with MiXCR, giving one entry per CDR3 protein. This sample yields approximately 680,000 distinct CDR3 sequences, of which approximately 31% are seen a single time; just over 15% belongs to the top ten. Each donor's blood draw was ten milliliters of peripheral blood. Study results and limitations: Investigators viewed diversity estimates from one million T cells as underestimates, the study reported. Naive T cell percentage by flow cytometry tracked strongly with beta diversity. Expanded clonotype changes were possibly confounded by unknown donor CMV status.

This clonotype originated in a woman older than 75 in good health. J is TRBJ1-2 and V is TRBV4-1; 8 bases line up with TRBD1. The specimen was blood. This CDR3 reads CASSAIGQGNNYGYTF. The CDR3 DNA reads TGCGCCAGCAGCGCTATCGGACAGGGTAATAACTATGGCTACACCTTC.